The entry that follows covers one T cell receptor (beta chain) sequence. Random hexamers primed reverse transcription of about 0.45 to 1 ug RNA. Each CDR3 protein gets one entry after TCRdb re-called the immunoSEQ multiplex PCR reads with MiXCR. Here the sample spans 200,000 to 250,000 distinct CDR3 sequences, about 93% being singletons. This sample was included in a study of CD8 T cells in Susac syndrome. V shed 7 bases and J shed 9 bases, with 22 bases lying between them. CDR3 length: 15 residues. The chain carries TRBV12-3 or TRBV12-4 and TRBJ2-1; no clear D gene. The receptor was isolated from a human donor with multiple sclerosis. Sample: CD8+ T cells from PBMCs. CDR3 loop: CASIPPGLGLGEQFF. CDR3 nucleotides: TGTGCCAGCATCCCCCCCGGGCTCGGCCTGGGTGAGCAGTTCTTC.